This T cell receptor (beta chain) was retrieved from a study of Tregs in tolerant kidney transplant recipients. The CDR3 is 13 residues long. V lost 4 bases, J lost 6 bases, and 12 bases lay in between. Per germline, CDR1 SGDLS and CDR2 YYNGEE. Generated by immunoSEQ multiplex PCR, the TCRdb table keeps only in-frame clones and is missing some. The table records some 65,000 clones, 84% of them present only once. A single count supports this clone. The TCR sequence derives from a human donor in good health. The sequencing sample was made of CD4+ T cells from blood. The genes are TRBV9 and TRBJ2-3; no clear D. CDR3 protein: CASSPPPGDTQYF. The CDR3 coding sequence is TGTGCCAGCAGCCCACCCCCCGGGGATACGCAGTATTTT. The full variable domain, with the rest looked up from reference TRBV9 and TRBJ2-3, is DSGVTQTPKHLITATGQRVTLRCSPRSGDLSVYWYQQSLDQGLQFLIQYYNGEERAKGNILERFSAQQFPDLHSELNLSSLELGDSALYFCASSPPPGDTQYFGPGTRLTVL.